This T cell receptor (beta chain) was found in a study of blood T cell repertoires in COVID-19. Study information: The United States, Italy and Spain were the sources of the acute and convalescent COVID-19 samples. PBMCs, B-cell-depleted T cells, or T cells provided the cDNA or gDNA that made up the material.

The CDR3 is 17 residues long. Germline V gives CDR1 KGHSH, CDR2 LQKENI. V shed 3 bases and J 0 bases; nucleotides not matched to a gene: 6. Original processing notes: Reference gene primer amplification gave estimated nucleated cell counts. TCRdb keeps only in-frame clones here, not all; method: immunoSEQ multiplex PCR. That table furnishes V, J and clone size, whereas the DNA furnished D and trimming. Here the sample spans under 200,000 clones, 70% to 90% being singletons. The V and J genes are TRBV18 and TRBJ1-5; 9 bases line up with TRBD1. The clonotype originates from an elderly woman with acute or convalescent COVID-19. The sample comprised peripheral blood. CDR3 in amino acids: CASSPGTGTYSNQPQHF. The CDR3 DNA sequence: TGTGCCAGCTCACCCGGGACAGGGACCTATAGCAATCAGCCCCAGCATTTT. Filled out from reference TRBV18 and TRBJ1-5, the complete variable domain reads NAGVMQNPRHLVRRRGQEARLRCSPMKGHSHVYWYRQLPEEGLKFMVYLQKENIIDESGMPKERFSAEFPKEGPSILRIQQVVRGDSAAYFCASSPGTGTYSNQPQHFGDGTRLSIL.